This T cell receptor (beta chain) was recorded in a study of blood T cell repertoires in COVID-19. The table came from immunoSEQ multiplex PCR; TCRdb's copy has only in-frame clones and leaves some out. The sample holds 180,000 or so clones, 80% to 90% seen once. Germline V gives CDR1 MRHNA, CDR2 SNTAGT. The CDR3 consists of 16 residues. With V trimmed by 7 bases and J by 0 bases, 6 bases remained unmatched. The chain links TRBV6-4 to TRBJ2-6, with 7 bases fitting TRBD1. Specimen: PBMCs or T cells enriched from blood (not recorded which). The origin of this receptor is a woman in her thirties or forties with acute COVID-19. The DNA for the CDR3 is TGTGCCAGCACGGACAGGTTTTTCTCTGGGGCCAACGTCCTGACTTTC. This translates into CASTDRFFSGANVLTF.